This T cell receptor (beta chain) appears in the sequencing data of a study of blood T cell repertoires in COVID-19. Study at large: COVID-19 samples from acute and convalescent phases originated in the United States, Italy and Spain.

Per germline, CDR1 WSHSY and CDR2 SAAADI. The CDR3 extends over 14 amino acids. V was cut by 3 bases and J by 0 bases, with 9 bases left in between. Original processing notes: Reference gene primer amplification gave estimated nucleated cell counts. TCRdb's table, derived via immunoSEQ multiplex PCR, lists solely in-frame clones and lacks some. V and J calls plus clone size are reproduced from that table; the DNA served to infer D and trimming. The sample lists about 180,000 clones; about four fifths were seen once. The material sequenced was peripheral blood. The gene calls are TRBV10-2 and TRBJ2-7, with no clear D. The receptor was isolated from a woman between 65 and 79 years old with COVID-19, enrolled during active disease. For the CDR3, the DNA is TGCGCCAGCAGTGAAAAGCGCCTCTCCTACGAGCAGTACTTC. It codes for CASSEKRLSYEQYF.